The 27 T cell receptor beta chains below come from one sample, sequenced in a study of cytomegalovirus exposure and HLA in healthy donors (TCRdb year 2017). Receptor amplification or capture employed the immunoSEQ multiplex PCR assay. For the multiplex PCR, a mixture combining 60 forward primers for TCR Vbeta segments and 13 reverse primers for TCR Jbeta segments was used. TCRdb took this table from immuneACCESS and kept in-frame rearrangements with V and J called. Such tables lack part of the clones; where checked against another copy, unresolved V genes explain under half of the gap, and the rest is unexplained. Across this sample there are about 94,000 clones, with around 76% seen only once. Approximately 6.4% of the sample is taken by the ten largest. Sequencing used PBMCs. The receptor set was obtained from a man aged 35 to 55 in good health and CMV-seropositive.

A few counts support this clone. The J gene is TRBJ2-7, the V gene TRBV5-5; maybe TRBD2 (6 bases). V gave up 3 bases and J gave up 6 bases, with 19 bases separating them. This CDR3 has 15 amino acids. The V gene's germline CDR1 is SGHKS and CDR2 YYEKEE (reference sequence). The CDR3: CASSSNSGERGEQYF. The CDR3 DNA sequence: TGTGCCAGCAGCTCTAACTCGGGGGAACGGGGCGAGCAGTACTTC.

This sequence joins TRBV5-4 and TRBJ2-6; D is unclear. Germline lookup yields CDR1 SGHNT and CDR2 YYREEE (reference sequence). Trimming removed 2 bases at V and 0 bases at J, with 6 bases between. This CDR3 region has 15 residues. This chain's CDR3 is CASSFSLSGANVLTF. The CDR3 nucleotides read TGTGCCAGCAGCTTTAGCCTCTCTGGGGCCAACGTCCTGACTTTC.

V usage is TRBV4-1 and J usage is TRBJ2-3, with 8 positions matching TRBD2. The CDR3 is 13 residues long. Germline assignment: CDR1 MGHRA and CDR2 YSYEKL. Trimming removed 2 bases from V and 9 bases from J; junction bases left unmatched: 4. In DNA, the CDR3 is TGCGCCAGCAGCCAAAGCACTAGCGGCACGCAGTATTTT. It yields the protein CASSQSTSGTQYF.

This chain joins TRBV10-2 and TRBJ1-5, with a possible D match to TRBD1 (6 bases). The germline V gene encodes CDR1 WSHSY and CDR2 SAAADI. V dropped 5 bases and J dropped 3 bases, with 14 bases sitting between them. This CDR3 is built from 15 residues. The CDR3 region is CASSSGTTHNQPQHF. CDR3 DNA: TGCGCCAGCAGTAGCGGGACAACTCACAATCAGCCCCAGCATTTT.

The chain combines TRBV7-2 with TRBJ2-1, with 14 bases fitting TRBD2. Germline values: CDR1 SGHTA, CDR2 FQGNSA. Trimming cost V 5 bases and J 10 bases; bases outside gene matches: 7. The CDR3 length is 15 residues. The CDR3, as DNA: TGTGCCAGCAGCCACCGGACTAGCGGGAGGCGGGAGCAGTTCTTC. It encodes CASSHRTSGRREQFF.

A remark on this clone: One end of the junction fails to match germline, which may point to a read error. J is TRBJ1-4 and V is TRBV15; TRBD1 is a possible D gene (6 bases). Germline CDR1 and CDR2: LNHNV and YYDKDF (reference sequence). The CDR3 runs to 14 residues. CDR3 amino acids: CATSGDRNNEKLFF. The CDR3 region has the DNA TGTGCCACCAGCGGAGACAGGAATAATGAAAAACTGTTTTTT.

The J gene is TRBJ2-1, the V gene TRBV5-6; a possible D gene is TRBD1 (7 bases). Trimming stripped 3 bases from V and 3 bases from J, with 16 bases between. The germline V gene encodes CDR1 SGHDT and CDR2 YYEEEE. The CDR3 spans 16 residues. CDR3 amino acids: CASSSMGGQFYNEQFF. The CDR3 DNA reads TGTGCCAGCAGCTCGATGGGGGGACAGTTCTACAATGAGCAGTTCTTC.

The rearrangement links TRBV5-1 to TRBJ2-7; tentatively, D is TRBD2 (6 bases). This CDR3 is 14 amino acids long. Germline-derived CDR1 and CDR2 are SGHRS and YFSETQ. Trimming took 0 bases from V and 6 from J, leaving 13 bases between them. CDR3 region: CASSLGGTRGEQYF. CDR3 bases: TGCGCCAGCAGCTTGGGCGGGACCCGCGGCGAGCAGTACTTC.

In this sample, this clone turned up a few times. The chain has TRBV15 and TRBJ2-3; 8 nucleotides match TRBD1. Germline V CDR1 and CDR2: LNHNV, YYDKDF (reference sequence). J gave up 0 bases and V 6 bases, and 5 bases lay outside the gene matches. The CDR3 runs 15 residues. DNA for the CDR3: TGTGCCACCAGTACCTACAGGGGGAGCACAGATACGCAGTATTTT. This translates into CATSTYRGSTDTQYF.

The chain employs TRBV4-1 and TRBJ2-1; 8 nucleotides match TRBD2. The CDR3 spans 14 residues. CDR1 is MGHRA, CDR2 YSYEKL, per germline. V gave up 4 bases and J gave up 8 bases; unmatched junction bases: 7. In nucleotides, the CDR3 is TGCGCCAGCAGCCGAAAGACAGCGGGGGATGAGCAGTTCTTC. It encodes CASSRKTAGDEQFF.

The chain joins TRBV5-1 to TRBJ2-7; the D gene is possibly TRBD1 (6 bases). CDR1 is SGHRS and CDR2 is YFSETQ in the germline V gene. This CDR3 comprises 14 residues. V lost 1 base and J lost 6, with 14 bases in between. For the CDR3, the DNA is TGCGCCAGCAGCTTGCTACAGGGAAGGGGCGAGCAGTACTTC. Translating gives CASSLLQGRGEQYF.

In DNA form, the CDR3 reads TGTGCCACCGCCCTCGAGCACTTCTCCTACGAGCAGTACTTC. Protein product: CATALEHFSYEQYF. The J gene is TRBJ2-5, the V gene TRBV15, with unresolved D. The DNA end is a closer match to TRBJ2-7, so the J assignment may be wrong. This CDR3 region has 14 residues. Germline assignment: CDR1 LNHNV and CDR2 YYDKDF (reference sequence).

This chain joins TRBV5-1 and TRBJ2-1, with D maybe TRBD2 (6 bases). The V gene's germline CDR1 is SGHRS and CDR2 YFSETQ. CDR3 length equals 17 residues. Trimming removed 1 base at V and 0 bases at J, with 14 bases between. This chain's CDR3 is CASSLRLAENSYNEQFF. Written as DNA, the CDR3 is TGCGCCAGCAGCTTGAGATTAGCGGAAAACTCCTACAATGAGCAGTTCTTC.

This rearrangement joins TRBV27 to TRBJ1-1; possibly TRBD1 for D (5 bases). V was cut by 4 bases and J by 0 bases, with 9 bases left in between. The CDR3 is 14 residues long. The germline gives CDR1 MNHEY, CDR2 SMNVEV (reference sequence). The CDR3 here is CASSSQGVNTEAFF. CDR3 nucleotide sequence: TGTGCCAGCAGTTCCCAGGGTGTGAACACTGAAGCTTTCTTT.

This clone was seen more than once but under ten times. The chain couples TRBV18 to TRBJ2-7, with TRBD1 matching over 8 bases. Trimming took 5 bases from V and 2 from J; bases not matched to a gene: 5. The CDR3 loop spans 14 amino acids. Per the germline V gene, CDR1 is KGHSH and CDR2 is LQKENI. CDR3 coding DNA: TGTGCCAGCTCAACAGGACAGGGCCCCTACGAGCAGTACTTC. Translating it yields CASSTGQGPYEQYF.

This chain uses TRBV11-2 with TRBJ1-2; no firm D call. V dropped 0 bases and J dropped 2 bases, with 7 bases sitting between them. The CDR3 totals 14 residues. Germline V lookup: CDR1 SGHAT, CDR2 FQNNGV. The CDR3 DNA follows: TGTGCCAGCAGCTTAGATCCAGTGAACTATGGCTACACCTTC. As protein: CASSLDPVNYGYTF.

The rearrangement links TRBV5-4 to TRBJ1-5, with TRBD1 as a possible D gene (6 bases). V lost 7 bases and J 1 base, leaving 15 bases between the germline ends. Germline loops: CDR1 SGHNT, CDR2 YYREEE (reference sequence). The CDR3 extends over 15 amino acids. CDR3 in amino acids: CASPFGGLSNQPQHF. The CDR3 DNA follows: TGTGCCAGCCCTTTTGGGGGCCTCAGCAATCAGCCCCAGCATTTT.

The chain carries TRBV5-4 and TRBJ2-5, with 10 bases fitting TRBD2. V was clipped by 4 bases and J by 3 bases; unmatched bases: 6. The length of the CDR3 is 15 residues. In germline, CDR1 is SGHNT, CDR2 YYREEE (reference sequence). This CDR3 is CASSRGLADKETQYF. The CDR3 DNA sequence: TGTGCCAGCAGCCGCGGACTAGCGGATAAAGAGACCCAGTACTTC.

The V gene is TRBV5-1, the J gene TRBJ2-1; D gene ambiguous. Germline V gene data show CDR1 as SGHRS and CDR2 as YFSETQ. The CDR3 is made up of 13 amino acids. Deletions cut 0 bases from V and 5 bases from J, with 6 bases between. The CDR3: CASSLEYNNEQFF. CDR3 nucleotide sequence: TGCGCCAGCAGCTTGGAATATAACAATGAGCAGTTCTTC.

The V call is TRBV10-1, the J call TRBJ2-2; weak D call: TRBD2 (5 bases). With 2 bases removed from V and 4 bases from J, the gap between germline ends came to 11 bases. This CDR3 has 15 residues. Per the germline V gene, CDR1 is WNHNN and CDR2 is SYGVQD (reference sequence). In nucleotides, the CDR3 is TGCGCCAGCAGTGAGAGGAGGACTTTCACCGGGGAGCTGTTTTTT. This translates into CASSERRTFTGELFF.

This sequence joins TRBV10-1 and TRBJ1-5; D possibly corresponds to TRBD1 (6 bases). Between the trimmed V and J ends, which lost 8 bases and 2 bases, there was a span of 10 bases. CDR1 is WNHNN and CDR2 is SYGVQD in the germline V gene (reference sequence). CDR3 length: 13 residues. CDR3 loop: CASPSGGNQPQHF. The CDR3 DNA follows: TGCGCCAGCCCATCAGGGGGCAATCAGCCCCAGCATTTT.

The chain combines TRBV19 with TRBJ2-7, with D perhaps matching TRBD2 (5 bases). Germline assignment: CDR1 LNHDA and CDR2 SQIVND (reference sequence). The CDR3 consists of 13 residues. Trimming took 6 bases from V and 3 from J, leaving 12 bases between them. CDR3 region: CASSPGLNYEQYF. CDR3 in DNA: TGTGCCAGTAGCCCGGGATTGAACTACGAGCAGTACTTC.

The CDR3 bases are TGTGCCAGCAGCTCCCGACAGGGTCGGCGCACTGAAGCTTTCTTT. It codes for CASSSRQGRRTEAFF. This chain connects TRBV11-2 to TRBJ1-1; 7 positions agree with TRBD1. Germline lookup yields CDR1 SGHAT and CDR2 FQNNGV. The CDR3 totals 15 residues. V was clipped by 4 bases and J by 4 bases; unmatched bases: 9.

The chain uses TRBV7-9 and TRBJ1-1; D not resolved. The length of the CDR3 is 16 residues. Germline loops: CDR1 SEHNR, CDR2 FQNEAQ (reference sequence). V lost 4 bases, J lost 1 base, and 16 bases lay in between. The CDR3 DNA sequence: TGTGCCAGCAGCTCCCCACAAGGTCGGGGGAACACTGAAGCTTTCTTT. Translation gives CASSSPQGRGNTEAFF.

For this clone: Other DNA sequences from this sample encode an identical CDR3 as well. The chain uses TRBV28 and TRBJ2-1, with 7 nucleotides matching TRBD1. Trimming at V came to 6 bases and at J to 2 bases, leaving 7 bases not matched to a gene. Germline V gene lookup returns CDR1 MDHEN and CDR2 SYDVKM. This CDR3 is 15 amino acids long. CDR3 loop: CASSPPGGTYNEQFF. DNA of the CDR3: TGTGCCAGCAGCCCTCCAGGGGGTACCTACAATGAGCAGTTCTTC.

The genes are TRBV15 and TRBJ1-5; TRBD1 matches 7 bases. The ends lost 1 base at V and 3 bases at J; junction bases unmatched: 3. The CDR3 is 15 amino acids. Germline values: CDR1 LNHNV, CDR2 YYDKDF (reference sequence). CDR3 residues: CATSRGDSSNQPQHF. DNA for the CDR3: TGTGCCACCAGCAGAGGGGACAGCTCCAATCAGCCCCAGCATTTT.

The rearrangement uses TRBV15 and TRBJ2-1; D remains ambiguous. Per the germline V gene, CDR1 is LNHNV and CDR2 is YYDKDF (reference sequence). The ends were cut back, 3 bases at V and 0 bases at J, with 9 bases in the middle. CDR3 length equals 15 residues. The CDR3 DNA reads TGTGCCACCAGCAGCCTAGAAAGCTCCTACAATGAGCAGTTCTTC. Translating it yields CATSSLESSYNEQFF.